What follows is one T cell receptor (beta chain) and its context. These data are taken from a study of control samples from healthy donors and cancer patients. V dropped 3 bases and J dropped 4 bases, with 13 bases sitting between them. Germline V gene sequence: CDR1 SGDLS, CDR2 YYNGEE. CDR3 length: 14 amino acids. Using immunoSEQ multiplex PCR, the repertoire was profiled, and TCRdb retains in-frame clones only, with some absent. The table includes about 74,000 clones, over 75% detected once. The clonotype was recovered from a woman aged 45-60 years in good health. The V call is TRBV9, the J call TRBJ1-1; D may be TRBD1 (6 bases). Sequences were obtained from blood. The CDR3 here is CASSAYRASTEAFF. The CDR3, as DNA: TGTGCCAGCAGCGCTTACAGGGCCTCCACTGAAGCTTTCTTT. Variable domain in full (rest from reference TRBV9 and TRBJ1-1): DSGVTQTPKHLITATGQRVTLRCSPRSGDLSVYWYQQSLDQGLQFLIQYYNGEERAKGNILERFSAQQFPDLHSELNLSSLELGDSALYFCASSAYRASTEAFFGQGTRLTVV.